This T cell receptor beta chain appears in the sequencing data of a study of control samples from healthy donors and cancer patients. The table came from immunoSEQ multiplex PCR; TCRdb's copy has only in-frame clones and leaves some out. The data show about 44,000 clones, with around 87% seen just once and about a tenth held by the top ten. Germline V gene sequence: CDR1 SGHDT, CDR2 YYEEEE. Trimming shortened V by 3 bases and J by 5 bases, and 11 bases separated the two germline ends. The CDR3 is 14 amino acids. The chain carries TRBV5-6 and TRBJ2-2; no definite D call. This receptor was taken from a woman aged 60-75 years with lung cancer. Sequenced input: PBMCs. DNA for the CDR3: TGTGCCAGCAGCTCCCTATCGCGAACCGGGGAGCTGTTTTTT. As protein: CASSSLSRTGELFF.